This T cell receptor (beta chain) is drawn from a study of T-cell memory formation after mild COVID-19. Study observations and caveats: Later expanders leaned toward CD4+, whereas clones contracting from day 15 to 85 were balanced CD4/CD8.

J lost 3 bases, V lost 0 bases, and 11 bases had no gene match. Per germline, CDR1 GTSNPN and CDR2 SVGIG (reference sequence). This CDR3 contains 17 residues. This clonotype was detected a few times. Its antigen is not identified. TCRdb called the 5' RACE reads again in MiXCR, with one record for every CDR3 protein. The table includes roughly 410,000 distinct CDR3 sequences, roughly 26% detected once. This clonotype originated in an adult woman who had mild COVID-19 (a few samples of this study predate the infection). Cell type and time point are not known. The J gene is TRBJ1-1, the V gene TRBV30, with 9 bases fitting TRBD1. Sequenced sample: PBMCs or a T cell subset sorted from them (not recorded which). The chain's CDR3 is CAWSVRSGQGGYTEAFF. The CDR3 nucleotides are TGTGCCTGGAGTGTCCGATCGGGACAGGGAGGGTACACTGAAGCTTTCTTT.